This T cell receptor beta chain is from a study of regulatory T cells in long-lasting Graves disease. Study findings and constraints: There were preferences for TRBV28, TRBJ1-2 and TRBJ2-5 in persistent disease.

According to the study, TCR beta libraries were built with iRepertoire HTBI primers and CDR3-region Arm-PCR. One entry per CDR3 protein results from TCRdb running MiXCR on the multiplex PCR reads. Of roughly 450,000 distinct CDR3 sequences listed, 23% are singletons. CDR1 is SQVTM, CDR2 ANQGSEA, per germline. The ends lost 5 bases at V and 6 bases at J; junction bases unmatched: 5. The CDR3 is 13 amino acids. As to time point: persistent/refractory GD, antithyroid drugs over 5 years with positive TRAb. Preparation of the TCR library used RNA extracted from PBMCs. As concerns this clonotype: The antigen is not known.

This chain joins TRBV29-1 and TRBJ2-2, with 8 positions matching TRBD1. The sequence was collected from a female donor with Graves disease. Here the sequenced sample was peripheral blood mononuclear cells (PBMCs), taken when the disease was refractory, from a patient treated with antithyroid drugs. CDR3 protein: CSVQGAYAGELFF. The CDR3 nucleotides are TGCAGCGTTCAGGGGGCGTACGCCGGGGAGCTGTTTTTT.